This T cell receptor beta chain was retrieved from a study of blood T cell repertoires in COVID-19. Looking at the study overall: The origin of the acute and convalescent COVID-19 samples was the United States, Italy and Spain. From T cells, B-cell-depleted T cells, or PBMCs came the material, which was cDNA or gDNA.

CDR1 and CDR2 (germline): ENHRY, SYGVKD. V lost 3 bases and J lost 1; bases outside the gene matches: 8. The CDR3 loop spans 19 amino acids. Seattle cases were enrolled at active infection and followed longitudinally. How the authors handled the data: Reference gene primers were amplified, and this amplification served to estimate nucleated cell counts. Only in-frame clones appear in the TCRdb table, and some are missing; sequencing was by immunoSEQ multiplex PCR. V, J and clone size reflect that table, while D and trimming were determined from the DNA. The table lists over 150,000 clones, around 82% of them singletons.

This receptor was taken from a man in his 60s with COVID-19, enrolled during active disease. The specimen sequenced was peripheral blood. The V gene is TRBV10-3, the J gene TRBJ2-3; 15 positions match TRBD2. The CDR3 sequence is CAISDPGLAGGRGTDTQYF. CDR3 nucleotides: TGTGCCATCAGTGACCCCGGACTAGCGGGGGGGAGGGGCACAGATACGCAGTATTTT.